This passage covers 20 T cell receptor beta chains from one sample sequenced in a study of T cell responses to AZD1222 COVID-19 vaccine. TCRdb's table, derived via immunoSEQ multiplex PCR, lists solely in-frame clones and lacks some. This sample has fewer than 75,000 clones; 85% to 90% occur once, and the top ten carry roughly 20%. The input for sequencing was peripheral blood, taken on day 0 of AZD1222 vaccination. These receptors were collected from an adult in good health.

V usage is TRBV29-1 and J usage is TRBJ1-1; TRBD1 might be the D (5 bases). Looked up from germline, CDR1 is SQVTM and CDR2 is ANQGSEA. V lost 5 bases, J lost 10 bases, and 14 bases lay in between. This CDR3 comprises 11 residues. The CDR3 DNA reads TGCAGCGTTACAGGCCCGGAGGGAGCTTTCTTT. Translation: CSVTGPEGAFF.

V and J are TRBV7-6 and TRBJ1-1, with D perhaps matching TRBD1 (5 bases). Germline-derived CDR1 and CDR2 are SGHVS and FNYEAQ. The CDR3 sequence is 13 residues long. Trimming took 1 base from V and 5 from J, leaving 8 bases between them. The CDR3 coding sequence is TGTGCCAGCAGCTTAGGCTCAGGGACTGAAGCTTTCTTT. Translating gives CASSLGSGTEAFF.

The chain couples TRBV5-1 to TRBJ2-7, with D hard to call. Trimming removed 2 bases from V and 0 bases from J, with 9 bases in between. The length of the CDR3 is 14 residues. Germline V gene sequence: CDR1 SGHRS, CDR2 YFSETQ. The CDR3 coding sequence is TGCGCCAGCAGCTTCGGTCAAACCTCCTACGAGCAGTACTTC. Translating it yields CASSFGQTSYEQYF.

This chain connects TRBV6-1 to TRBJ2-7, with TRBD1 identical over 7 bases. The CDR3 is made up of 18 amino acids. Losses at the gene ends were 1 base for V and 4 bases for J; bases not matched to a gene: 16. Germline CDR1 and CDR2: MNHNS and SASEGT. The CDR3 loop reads CASSEGAGTAFPPYEQYF. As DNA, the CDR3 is TGTGCCAGCAGTGAAGGCGCCGGGACAGCCTTTCCCCCTTACGAGCAGTACTTC.

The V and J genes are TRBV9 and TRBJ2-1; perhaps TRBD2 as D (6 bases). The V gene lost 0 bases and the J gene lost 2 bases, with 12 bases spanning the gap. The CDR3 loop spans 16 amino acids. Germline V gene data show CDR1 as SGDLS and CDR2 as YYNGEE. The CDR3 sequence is CASSVVGSGPYNEQFF. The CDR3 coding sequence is TGTGCCAGCAGCGTAGTGGGTAGCGGACCCTACAATGAGCAGTTCTTC.

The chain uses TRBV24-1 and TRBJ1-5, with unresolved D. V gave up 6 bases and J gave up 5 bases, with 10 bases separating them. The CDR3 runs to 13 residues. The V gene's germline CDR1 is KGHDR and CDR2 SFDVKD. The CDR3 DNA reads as TGTGCCACCAGTTCTCATAACGATCAGCCCCAGCATTTT. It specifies CATSSHNDQPQHF.

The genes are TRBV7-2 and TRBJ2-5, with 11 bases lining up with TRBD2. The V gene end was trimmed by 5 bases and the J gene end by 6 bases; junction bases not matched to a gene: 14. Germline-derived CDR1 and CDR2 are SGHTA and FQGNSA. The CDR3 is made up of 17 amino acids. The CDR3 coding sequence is TGTGCCAGCAGCCGGACTCATAGCGGGGGGGCTTCAAAGACCCAGTACTTC. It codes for CASSRTHSGGASKTQYF.

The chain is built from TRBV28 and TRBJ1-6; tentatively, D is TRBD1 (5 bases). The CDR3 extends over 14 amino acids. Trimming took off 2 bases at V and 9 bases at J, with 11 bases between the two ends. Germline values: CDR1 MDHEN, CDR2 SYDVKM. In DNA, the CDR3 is TGTGCCAGCAGTTTAGAGGGGTGGGGTTCACCCCTCCACTTT. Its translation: CASSLEGWGSPLHF. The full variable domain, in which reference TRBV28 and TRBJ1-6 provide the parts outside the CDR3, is DVKVTQSSRYLVKRTGEKVFLECVQDMDHENMFWYRQDPGLGLRLIYFSYDVKMKEKGDIPEGYSVSREKKERFSLILESASTNQTSMYLCASSLEGWGSPLHFGNGTRLTVT.

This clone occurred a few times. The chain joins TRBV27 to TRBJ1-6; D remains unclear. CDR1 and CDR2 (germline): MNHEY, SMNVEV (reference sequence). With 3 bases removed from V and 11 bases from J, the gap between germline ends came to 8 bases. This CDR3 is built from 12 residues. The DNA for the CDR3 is TGTGCCAGCAGTTTTGGGGTGGCACCCCTCCACTTT. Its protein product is CASSFGVAPLHF.

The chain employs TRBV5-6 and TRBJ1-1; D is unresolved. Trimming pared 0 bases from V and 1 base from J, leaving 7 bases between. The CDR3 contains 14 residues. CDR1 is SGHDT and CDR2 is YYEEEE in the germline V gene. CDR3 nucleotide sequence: TGTGCCAGCAGCTTGGGTCCGGGGAACACTGAAGCTTTCTTT. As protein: CASSLGPGNTEAFF.

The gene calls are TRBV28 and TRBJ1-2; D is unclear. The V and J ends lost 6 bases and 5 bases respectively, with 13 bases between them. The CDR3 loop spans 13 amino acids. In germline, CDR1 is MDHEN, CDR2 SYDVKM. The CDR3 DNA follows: TGTGCCAGCAGCCAATCTGGTGGATATGGCTACACCTTC. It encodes CASSQSGGYGYTF.

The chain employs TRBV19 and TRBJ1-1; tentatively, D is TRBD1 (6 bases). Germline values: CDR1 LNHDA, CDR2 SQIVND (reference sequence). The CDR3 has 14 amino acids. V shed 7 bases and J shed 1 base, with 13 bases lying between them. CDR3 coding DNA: TGTGCCAGTACCCACCAGGGGCCGAACACTGAAGCTTTCTTT. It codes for CASTHQGPNTEAFF.

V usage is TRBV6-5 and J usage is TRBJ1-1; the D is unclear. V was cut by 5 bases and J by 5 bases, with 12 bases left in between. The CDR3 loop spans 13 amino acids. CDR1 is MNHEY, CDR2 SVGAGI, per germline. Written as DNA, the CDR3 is TGTGCCAGCAGTCCAGTTGGTTTAACTGAAGCTTTCTTT. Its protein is CASSPVGLTEAFF.

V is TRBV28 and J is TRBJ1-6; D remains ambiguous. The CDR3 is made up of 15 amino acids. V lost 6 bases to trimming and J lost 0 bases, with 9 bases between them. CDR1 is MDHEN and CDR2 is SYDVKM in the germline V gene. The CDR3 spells CASRTRHSYNSPLHF. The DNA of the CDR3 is TGTGCCAGCAGAACACGCCACTCCTATAATTCACCCCTCCACTTT. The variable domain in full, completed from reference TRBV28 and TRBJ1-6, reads DVKVTQSSRYLVKRTGEKVFLECVQDMDHENMFWYRQDPGLGLRLIYFSYDVKMKEKGDIPEGYSVSREKKERFSLILESASTNQTSMYLCASRTRHSYNSPLHFGNGTRLTVT.

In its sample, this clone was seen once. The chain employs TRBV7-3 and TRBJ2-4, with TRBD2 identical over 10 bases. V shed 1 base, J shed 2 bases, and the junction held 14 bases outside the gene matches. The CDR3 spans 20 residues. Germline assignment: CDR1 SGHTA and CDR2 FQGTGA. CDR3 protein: CASSLNHPAGGPSSKNIQYF. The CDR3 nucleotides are TGTGCCAGCAGCTTAAATCACCCAGCGGGGGGGCCGAGTTCCAAAAACATTCAGTACTTC. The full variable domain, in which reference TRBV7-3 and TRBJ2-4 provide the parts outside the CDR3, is GAGVSQTPSNKVTEKGKYVELRCDPISGHTALYWYRQSLGQGPEFLIYFQGTGAADDSGLPNDRFFAVRPEGSVSTLKIQRTERGDSAVYLCASSLNHPAGGPSSKNIQYFGAGTRLSVL.

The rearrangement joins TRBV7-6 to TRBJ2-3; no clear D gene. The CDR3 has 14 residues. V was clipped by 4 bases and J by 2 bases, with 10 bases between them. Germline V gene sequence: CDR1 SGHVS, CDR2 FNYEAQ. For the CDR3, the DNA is TGTGCCAGCAGCTCGAGGACGTTCACAGATACGCAGTATTTT. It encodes CASSSRTFTDTQYF.

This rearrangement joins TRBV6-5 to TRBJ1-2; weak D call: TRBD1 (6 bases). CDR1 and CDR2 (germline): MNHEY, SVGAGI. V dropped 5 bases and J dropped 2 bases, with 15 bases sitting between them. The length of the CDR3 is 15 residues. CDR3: CASSPLGQGNYGYTF. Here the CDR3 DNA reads TGTGCCAGCAGTCCCCTGGGGCAGGGGAACTATGGCTACACCTTC.

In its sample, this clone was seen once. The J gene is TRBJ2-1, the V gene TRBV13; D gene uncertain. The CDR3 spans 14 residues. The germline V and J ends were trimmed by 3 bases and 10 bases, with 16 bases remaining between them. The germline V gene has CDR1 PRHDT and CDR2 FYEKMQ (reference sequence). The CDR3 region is CASSFGRTLGEQFF. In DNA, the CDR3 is TGTGCCAGCAGCTTCGGACGGACCCTTGGGGAGCAGTTCTTC. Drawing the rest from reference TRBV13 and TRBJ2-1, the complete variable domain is AAGVIQSPRHLIKEKRETATLKCYPIPRHDTVYWYQQGPGQDPQFLISFYEKMQSDKGSIPDRFSAQQFSDYHSELNMSSLELGDSALYFCASSFGRTLGEQFFGPGTRLTVL.

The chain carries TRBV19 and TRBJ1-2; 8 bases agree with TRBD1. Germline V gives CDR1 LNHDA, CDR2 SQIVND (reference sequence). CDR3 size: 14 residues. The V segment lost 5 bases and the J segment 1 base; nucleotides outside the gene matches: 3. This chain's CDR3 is CASSLGQGNYGYTF. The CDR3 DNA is TGTGCCAGTAGTCTCGGACAGGGTAACTATGGCTACACCTTC.

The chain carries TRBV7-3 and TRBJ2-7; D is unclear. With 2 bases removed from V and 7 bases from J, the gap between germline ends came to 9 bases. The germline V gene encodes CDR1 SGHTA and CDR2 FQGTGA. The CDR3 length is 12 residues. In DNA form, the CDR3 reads TGTGCCAGCAGCTTAGGTCTAGGGGAGCAGTACTTC. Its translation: CASSLGLGEQYF.